The 7 T cell receptor beta chains reported below all come from one sample, sequenced in a study of blood T cell repertoires in COVID-19. Some clones are missing from TCRdb's copy, which holds only in-frame ones; the method was immunoSEQ multiplex PCR. The table lists about 170,000 clones, roughly 78% of them singletons, with 19% in the top ten. Sequenced material: PBMCs or T cells enriched from blood (not recorded which). These receptors were taken from a woman in her 70s in a cohort exposed to, infected with or recovered from COVID-19 (not recorded which).

The chain recombines TRBV5-1 with TRBJ2-1; tentative D call: TRBD1 (6 bases). Germline V lookup: CDR1 SGHRS, CDR2 YFSETQ. Between the trimmed V and J ends, which lost 7 bases and 4 bases, there was a span of 18 bases. This CDR3 is built from 15 residues. The CDR3 sequence: CASRQTGTKYNEQFF. In DNA form, the CDR3 reads TGCGCCAGCCGCCAGACCGGGACAAAATACAATGAGCAGTTCTTC.

CDR3 region: CASSLGGEQYF. CDR3 coding DNA: TGTGCCAGCAGCTTGGGGGGCGAGCAGTACTTC. This rearrangement joins TRBV13 to TRBJ2-7, with D perhaps matching TRBD2 (6 bases). CDR1 and CDR2 (germline): PRHDT, FYEKMQ (reference sequence). The CDR3 length is 11 residues. V gave up 3 bases and J gave up 6 bases, with 6 bases separating them.

V and J are TRBV5-1 and TRBJ2-5; 11 bases align to TRBD2. V was pared by 7 bases and J by 1 base, with 9 bases of the junction left unmatched. Germline V CDR1 and CDR2: SGHRS, YFSETQ. The CDR3 has 16 amino acids. The CDR3 coding sequence is TGCGCCAGCGCGGAGCAGGGGACTAGCGGCCAAGAGACCCAGTACTTC. It specifies CASAEQGTSGQETQYF.

The chain uses TRBV18 and TRBJ1-1; 7 bases are a match to TRBD1. The CDR3 totals 16 residues. After removal of 3 bases from V and 1 base from J, the junction contained 8 bases not matched to a gene. Germline lookup yields CDR1 KGHSH and CDR2 LQKENI. The CDR3 DNA reads TGTGCCAGCTCACCCCGGACAGGCAACACGAACACTGAAGCTTTCTTT. Its translation is CASSPRTGNTNTEAFF.

V is TRBV19 and J is TRBJ1-3; 7 bases align to TRBD1. CDR1 and CDR2 from the germline V gene are LNHDA and SQIVND (reference sequence). Germline trimming cut 2 bases from V and 4 bases from J; bases unmatched to any gene: 2. The CDR3 extends over 14 amino acids. CDR3 sequence reads: CASSIRGLGNTIYF. CDR3 in DNA: TGTGCCAGTAGTATAAGGGGGCTCGGAAACACCATATATTTT. Combining the CDR3 with reference TRBV19 and TRBJ1-3 gives the whole variable domain DGGITQSPKYLFRKEGQNVTLSCEQNLNHDAMYWYRQDPGQGLRLIYYSQIVNDFQKGDIAEGYSVSREKKESFPLTVTSAQKNPTAFYLCASSIRGLGNTIYFGEGSWLTVV.

The chain joins TRBV5-1 to TRBJ2-1; possible D gene TRBD1, 6 bases. The CDR3 sequence is 14 residues long. V lost 0 bases, J lost 4 bases, and 8 bases lay in between. CDR1 is SGHRS and CDR2 is YFSETQ in the germline V gene. CDR3 residues: CASSLGTEYNEQFF. CDR3 nucleotide sequence: TGCGCCAGCAGCTTGGGGACAGAATACAATGAGCAGTTCTTC.

The chain joins TRBV28 to TRBJ1-1; a weak D match, TRBD1 (6 bases). Trimming shortened V by 5 bases and J by 4 bases, and 14 bases separated the two germline ends. The CDR3 covers 14 residues. Germline CDR1 is MDHEN and CDR2 is SYDVKM. The CDR3 spells CASSEHRVGTEAFF. CDR3 bases: TGTGCCAGCAGTGAACACAGGGTAGGCACTGAAGCTTTCTTT.